This T cell receptor beta chain comes out of a study of human T cells and chemical hapten exposure. TCRdb re-derived calls from the RACE reads in MiXCR, one entry per CDR3 protein. This table holds a few hundred thousand distinct CDR3 sequences, around 6% found once. This sample's time point: patch test 2, 6 weeks after DPC sensitization. Treatment noted: therapeutic diphenylcyclopropenone sensitization with weekly scalp DPC. Study-wide results and caveats: DPC sensitization did not alter TCRs above 1 in 1000 frequency.

This clonotype occurred a few times. Its antigen remains unknown. This CDR3 spans 19 amino acids. Germline CDR1 is SGHRS and CDR2 is YFSETQ. Germline trimming cut 4 bases from V and 2 bases from J; bases unmatched to any gene: 13. The source is a woman aged 18-29 years with alopecia areata. Some clones in this sample may be carry-over from other donors' samples. The chain combines TRBV5-1 with TRBJ2-3; 13 bases map to TRBD2. Sequencing was performed on whole blood, taken in connection with sensitization to the hapten diphenylcyclopropenone (DPC). CDR3 sequence (DNA): TGCGCCAGCAGCCCCCTGGGTGGACTAGCGGGGGTCATCACAGATACGCAGTATTTT. This gives the protein CASSPLGGLAGVITDTQYF.